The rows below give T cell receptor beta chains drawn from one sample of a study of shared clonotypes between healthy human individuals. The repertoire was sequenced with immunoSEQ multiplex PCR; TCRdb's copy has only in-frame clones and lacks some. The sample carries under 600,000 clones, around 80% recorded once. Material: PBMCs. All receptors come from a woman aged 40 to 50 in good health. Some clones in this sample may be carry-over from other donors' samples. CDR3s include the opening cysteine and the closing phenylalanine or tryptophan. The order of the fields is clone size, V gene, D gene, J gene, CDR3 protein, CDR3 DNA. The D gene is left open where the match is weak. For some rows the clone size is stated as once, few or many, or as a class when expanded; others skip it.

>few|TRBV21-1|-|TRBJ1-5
CASTIDQGARGDQPQHF
TGTGCCAGCACCATAGACCAGGGGGCGCGGGGAGATCAGCCCCAGCATTTT
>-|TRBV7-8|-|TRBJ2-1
CASSEPKTLSSYNEQFF
TGTGCCAGCAGCGAACCAAAAACCCTAAGCTCCTACAATGAGCAGTTCTTC
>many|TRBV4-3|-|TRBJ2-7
CASSQVLGTYEQYF
TGCGCCAGCAGCCAAGTACTGGGGACCTACGAGCAGTACTTC
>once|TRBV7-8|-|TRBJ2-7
CASSFQFSGPDEQYF
TGTGCCAGCAGCTTTCAATTTAGCGGTCCCGACGAGCAGTACTTC
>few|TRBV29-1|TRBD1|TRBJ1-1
CSARQGNTEAFF
TGCAGCGCCCGACAGGGGAACACTGAAGCTTTCTTT
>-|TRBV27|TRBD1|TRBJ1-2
CASSLDRGDYGYTF
TGTGCCAGCAGTTTGGACAGGGGAGACTATGGCTACACCTTC
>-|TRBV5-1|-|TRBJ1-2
CASSDQGNYGYTF
TGCGCCAGCAGCGACCAGGGTAACTATGGCTACACCTTC
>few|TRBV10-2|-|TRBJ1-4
CASSTPGLDREKLFF
TGCGCCAGCAGTACCCCGGGCCTCGACAGGGAAAAACTGTTTTTT
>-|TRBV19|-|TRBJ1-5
CASSRTGAGNQPQHF
TGTGCCAGTAGTCGGACGGGGGCCGGCAATCAGCCCCAGCATTTT
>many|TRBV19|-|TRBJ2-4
CASSIDRRNIQYF
TGTGCCAGTAGTATAGACAGGCGGAACATTCAGTACTTC
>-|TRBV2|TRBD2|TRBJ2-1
CASLLAGGFNEQFF
TGTGCCAGCTTGTTAGCGGGAGGGTTCAATGAGCAGTTCTTC
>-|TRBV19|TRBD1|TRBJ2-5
CASGSRGPLETQYF
TGTGCCAGTGGCTCTAGGGGGCCCCTGGAGACCCAGTACTTC
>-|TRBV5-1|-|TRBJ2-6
CASSLGTTGTGANVLTF
TGCGCCAGCAGCTTAGGTACCACCGGGACTGGGGCCAACGTCCTGACTTTC
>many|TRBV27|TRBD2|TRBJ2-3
CASSPTSGSRGAQYF
TGTGCCAGCAGTCCAACTAGCGGGAGTCGGGGGGCGCAGTATTTT
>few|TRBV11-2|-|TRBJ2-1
CASSLGTQNNEQFF
TGTGCCAGCAGCTTAGGGACGCAAAACAATGAGCAGTTCTTC
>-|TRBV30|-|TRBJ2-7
CTWSVLRGYYEQYF
TGTACCTGGAGTGTACTCAGGGGCTACTACGAGCAGTACTTC
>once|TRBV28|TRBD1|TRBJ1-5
CASSFQGGHF
TGTGCCAGCAGTTTCCAGGGGGGGCATTTT
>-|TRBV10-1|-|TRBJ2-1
CASSESAGSSYNEQFF
TGCGCCAGCAGTGAGTCGGCGGGGAGCTCCTACAATGAGCAGTTCTTC
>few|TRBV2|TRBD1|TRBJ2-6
CASSGRDRGFTGANVLTF
TGTGCCAGCAGTGGACGGGACAGGGGGTTTACTGGGGCCAACGTCCTGACTTTC
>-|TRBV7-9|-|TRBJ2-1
CASSLSADEQFF
TGTGCCAGCAGCTTATCGGCTGATGAGCAGTTCTTC
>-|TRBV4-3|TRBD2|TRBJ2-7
CASSLQGWREEDYEQYF
TGCGCCAGCAGCCTTCAAGGGTGGCGGGAGGAGGACTACGAGCAGTACTTC
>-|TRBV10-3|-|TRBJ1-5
CAISESLGVSTSQHF
TGTGCCATCAGTGAGTCTTTAGGAGTTTCTACTTCCCAGCATTTT
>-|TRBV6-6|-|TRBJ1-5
CASSRQASNQPQHF
TGTGCCAGCAGTAGACAAGCAAGCAATCAGCCCCAGCATTTT
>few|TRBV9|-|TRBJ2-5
CASSVDPKGYQETQYF
TGTGCCAGCAGCGTAGACCCCAAGGGGTACCAAGAGACCCAGTACTTC
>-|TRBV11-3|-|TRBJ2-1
CASSSEYNEQFF
TGTGCCAGCAGCTCGGAGTACAATGAGCAGTTCTTC
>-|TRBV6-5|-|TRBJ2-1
CASSYRRDTEQFF
TGTGCCAGCAGTTACCGAAGGGATACTGAGCAGTTCTTC
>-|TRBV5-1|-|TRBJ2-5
CASSLVDAGLETQYF
TGCGCCAGCAGCTTGGTCGACGCGGGTCTAGAGACCCAGTACTTC
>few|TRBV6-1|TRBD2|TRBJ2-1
CASSVSGTDNEQFF
TGTGCCAGCAGTGTTAGCGGGACCGACAATGAGCAGTTCTTC
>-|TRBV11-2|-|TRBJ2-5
CASSLFPGRPQYF
TGTGCCAGCAGCTTATTCCCGGGAAGGCCCCAGTACTTC
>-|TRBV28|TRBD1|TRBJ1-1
CASNKDRVSNTEAFF
TGTGCCAGCAATAAAGACAGGGTATCGAACACTGAAGCTTTCTTT
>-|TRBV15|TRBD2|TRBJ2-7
CATSRDRLAGFEQYF
TGTGCCACCAGCAGAGATCGGCTAGCGGGCTTCGAGCAGTACTTC
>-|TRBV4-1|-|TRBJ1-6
CASSQEVRTPLHF
TGCGCCAGCAGCCAAGAGGTCCGTACACCCCTCCACTTT
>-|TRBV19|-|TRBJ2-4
CATRGKILNIQYF
TGTGCCACCCGGGGCAAGATCTTAAACATTCAGTACTTC
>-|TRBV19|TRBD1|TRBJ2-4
CASRDRDAKNIQYF
TGTGCCAGTAGGGACAGGGACGCCAAAAACATTCAGTACTTC
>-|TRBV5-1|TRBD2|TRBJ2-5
CASSSGLAGVTQYF
TGCGCCAGCAGCTCGGGACTAGCGGGAGTGACCCAGTACTTC
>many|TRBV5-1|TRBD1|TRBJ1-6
CASSGPGQENSPLHF
TGCGCCAGCAGCGGGCCGGGACAGGAGAATTCACCCCTCCACTTT
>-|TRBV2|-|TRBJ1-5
CASSEALGDQPQHF
TGTGCCAGCAGTGAAGCGCTAGGTGATCAGCCCCAGCATTTT
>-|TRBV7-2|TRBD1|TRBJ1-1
CASSPGQSTEAFF
TGTGCCAGCAGCCCGGGACAGAGCACTGAAGCTTTCTTT
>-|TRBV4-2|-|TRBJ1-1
CASSQNWGGLNTEAFF
TGTGCCAGCAGCCAAAATTGGGGGGGATTGAACACTGAAGCTTTCTTT
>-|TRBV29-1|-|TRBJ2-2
CSVGGRYTGELFF
TGCAGCGTCGGGGGCAGATACACCGGGGAGCTGTTTTTT
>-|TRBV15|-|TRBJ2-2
CATSRDFIDTGELFF
TGTGCCACCAGCAGAGATTTCATAGACACCGGGGAGCTGTTTTTT
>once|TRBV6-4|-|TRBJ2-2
CASSVEKDTGELFF
TGTGCCAGCAGTGTGGAAAAGGACACCGGGGAGCTGTTTTTT
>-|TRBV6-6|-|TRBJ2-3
CASTVNPDRTDTQYF
TGTGCCAGCACCGTGAACCCTGACAGAACAGATACGCAGTATTTT
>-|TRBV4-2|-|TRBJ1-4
CASSVQGGAGKLFF
TGTGCCAGCAGCGTTCAGGGTGGGGCTGGGAAACTGTTTTTT
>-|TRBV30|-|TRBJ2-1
CAWTRTVSYNEQFF
TGTGCCTGGACCCGGACAGTTTCCTACAATGAGCAGTTCTTC
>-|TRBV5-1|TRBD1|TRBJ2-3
CASSLGPGGADTQYF
TGCGCCAGCAGCCTGGGCCCAGGGGGCGCAGATACGCAGTATTTT
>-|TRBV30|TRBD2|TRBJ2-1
CAWRFFSGTYNEQFF
TGTGCCTGGAGGTTCTTTAGCGGGACCTACAATGAGCAGTTCTTC
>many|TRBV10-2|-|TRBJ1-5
CASGYNQPQHF
TGCGCCAGCGGGTACAATCAGCCCCAGCATTTT
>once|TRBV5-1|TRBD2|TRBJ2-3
CASSRRRERGTDTQYF
TGCGCCAGCAGCCGCCGGCGGGAGCGAGGAACAGATACGCAGTATTTT
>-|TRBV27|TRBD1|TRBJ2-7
CASSPSGDRGYEQYF
TGTGCCAGCAGCCCATCCGGGGACAGGGGCTACGAGCAGTACTTC
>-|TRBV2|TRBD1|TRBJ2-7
CASGQGSYEQYF
TGTGCCAGTGGACAGGGTTCCTACGAGCAGTACTTC
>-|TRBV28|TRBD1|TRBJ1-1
CASRRPGGGRFSEAFF
TGTGCCAGCAGGCGTCCAGGGGGCGGTCGGTTTTCTGAAGCTTTCTTT
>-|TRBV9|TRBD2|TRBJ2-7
CASSAGLAVTYEQYF
TGTGCCAGCAGCGCCGGACTAGCGGTAACCTACGAGCAGTACTTC
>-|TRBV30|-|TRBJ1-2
CACRWTYGYTF
TGTGCCTGCCGGTGGACATATGGCTACACCTTC
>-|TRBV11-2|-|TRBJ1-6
CASSNPRALSPLHF
TGTGCCAGCAGCAATCCCCGGGCCCTCTCCCCCCTCCACTTT
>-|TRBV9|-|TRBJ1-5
CASSQDINQPQHF
TGTGCCAGCAGTCAGGACATCAATCAGCCCCAGCATTTT
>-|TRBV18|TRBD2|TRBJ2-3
CASSPKPSGPVDTQYF
TGTGCCAGCTCACCAAAGCCTAGCGGGCCCGTAGATACGCAGTATTTT
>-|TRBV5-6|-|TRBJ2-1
CASSPMGGSRGVLGEQFF
TGTGCCAGCAGCCCCATGGGGGGTAGCAGGGGCGTTTTAGGTGAGCAGTTCTTC
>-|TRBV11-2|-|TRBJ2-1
CASSLLNEQFF
TGTGCCAGCAGCTTACTTAATGAGCAGTTCTTC
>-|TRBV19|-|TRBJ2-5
CASSFGPGQETQYF
TGTGCCAGTAGTTTCGGACCCGGCCAAGAGACCCAGTACTTC